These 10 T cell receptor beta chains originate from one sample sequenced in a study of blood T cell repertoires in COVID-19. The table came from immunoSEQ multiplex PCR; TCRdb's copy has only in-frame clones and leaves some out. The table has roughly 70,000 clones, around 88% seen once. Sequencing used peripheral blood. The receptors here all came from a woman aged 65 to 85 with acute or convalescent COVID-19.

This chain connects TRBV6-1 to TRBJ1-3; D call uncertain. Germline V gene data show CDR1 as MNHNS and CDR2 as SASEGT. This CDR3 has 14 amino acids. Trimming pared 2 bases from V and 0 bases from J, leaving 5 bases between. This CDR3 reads CASSENGSGNTIYF. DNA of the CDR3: TGTGCCAGCAGTGAAAACGGCTCTGGAAACACCATATATTTT.

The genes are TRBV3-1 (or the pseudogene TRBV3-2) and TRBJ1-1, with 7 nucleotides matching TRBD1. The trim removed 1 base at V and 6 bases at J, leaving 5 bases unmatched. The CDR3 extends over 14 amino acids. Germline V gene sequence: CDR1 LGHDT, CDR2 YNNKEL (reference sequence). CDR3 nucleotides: TGTGCCAGCAGCCAAGCCGGGACAGATTCTGAAGCTTTCTTT. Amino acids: CASSQAGTDSEAFF.

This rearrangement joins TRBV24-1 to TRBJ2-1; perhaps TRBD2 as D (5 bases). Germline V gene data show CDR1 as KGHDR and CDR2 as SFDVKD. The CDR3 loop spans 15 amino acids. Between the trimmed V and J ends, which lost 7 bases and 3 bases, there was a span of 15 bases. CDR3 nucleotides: TGTGCCACCAGAGAGACCGGCGAGGGCTACAATGAGCAGTTCTTC. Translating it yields CATRETGEGYNEQFF.

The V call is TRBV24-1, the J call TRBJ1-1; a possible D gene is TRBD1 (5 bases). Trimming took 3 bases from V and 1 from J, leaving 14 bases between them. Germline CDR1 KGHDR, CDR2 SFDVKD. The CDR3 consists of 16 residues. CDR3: CATSDGGKGENTEAFF. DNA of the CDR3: TGTGCCACCAGTGATGGGGGGAAAGGGGAGAACACTGAAGCTTTCTTT.

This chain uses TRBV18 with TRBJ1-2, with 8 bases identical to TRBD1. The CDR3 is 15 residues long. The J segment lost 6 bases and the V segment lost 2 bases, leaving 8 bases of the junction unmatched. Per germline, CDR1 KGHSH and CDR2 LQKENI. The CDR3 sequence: CASSPTIEQGDGYTF. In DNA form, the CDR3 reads TGTGCCAGCTCACCAACGATAGAACAGGGGGATGGCTACACCTTC.

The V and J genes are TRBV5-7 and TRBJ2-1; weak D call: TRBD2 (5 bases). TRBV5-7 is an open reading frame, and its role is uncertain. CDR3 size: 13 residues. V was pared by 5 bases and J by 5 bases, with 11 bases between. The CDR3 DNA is TGTGCCAGCAGGAGGGCGTGCGACAATGAGCAGTTCTTC. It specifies CASRRACDNEQFF.

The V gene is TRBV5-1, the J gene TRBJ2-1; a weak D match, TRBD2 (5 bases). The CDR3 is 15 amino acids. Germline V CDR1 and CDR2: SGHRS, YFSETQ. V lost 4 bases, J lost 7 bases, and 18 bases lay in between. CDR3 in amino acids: CASSPSPGLKNEQFF. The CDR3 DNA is TGCGCCAGCAGCCCGTCTCCGGGGTTGAAAAATGAGCAGTTCTTC.

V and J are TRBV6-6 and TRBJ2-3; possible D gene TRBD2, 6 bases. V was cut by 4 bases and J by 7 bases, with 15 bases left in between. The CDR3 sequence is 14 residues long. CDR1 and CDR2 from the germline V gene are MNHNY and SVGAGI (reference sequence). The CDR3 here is CASSLSTSDNTQYF. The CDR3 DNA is TGTGCCAGCAGTTTGTCGACTAGTGATAATACGCAGTATTTT.

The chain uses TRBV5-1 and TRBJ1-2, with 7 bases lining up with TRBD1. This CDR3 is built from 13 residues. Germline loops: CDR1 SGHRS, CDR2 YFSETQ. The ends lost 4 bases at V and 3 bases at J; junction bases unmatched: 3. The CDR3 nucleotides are TGCGCCAGCAGCCTTGGACAGGACTATGGCTACACCTTC. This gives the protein CASSLGQDYGYTF.

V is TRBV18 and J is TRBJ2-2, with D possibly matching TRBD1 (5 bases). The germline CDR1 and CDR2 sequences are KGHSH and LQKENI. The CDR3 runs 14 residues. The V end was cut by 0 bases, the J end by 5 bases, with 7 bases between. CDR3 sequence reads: CASSPPTETGELFF. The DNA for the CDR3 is TGTGCCAGCTCACCACCGACAGAAACCGGGGAGCTGTTTTTT.